The rows below give T cell receptor beta chains drawn from one sample of a study of response to subunit inactivated influenza vaccine. TCRdb re-called the RT-PCR reads through MiXCR, storing one row per CDR3 protein. The repertoire holds about 170,000 distinct CDR3 sequences, with less than 15% as singletons. The data also belong to a second study, concerning T cells expressing NK-cell markers.

This specimen was CD8+ T cells sorted from PBMCs, taken about 13 days after vaccination. The receptor set was obtained from a man over 45 who received an inactivated influenza vaccine. Both conserved end residues are part of each CDR3. A D gene is named only where the DNA matches it firmly. Clone size is given for some rows only: seen once, a few or many times, or a class if the clone is expanded.

d_call: .; j_call: TRBJ2-7; v_call: TRBV20-1; cdr3_length: 13; clone_size: many; cdr3_aa: CSASGGLGYEQYF; cdr3_nt: TGCAGTGCTAGTGGGGGTTTAGGCTACGAGCAGTACTTC
d_call: TRBD2; j_call: TRBJ2-7; v_call: TRBV27; cdr3_length: 15; clone_size: few; cdr3_aa: CASSPLAGVSYEQYF; cdr3_nt: TGTGCCAGCAGCCCACTAGCGGGAGTCTCCTACGAGCAGTACTTC
d_call: .; j_call: TRBJ2-1; v_call: TRBV20-1; cdr3_length: 13; clone_size: many; cdr3_aa: CSAIASSYNEQFF; cdr3_nt: TGCAGTGCTATTGCGAGCTCCTACAATGAGCAGTTCTTC
d_call: .; j_call: TRBJ2-7; v_call: TRBV2; cdr3_length: 14; clone_size: many; cdr3_aa: CASSVGGRSYEQYF; cdr3_nt: TGTGCCAGCAGTGTGGGCGGCCGCTCCTACGAGCAGTACTTC
d_call: .; j_call: TRBJ2-5; v_call: TRBV4-3; cdr3_length: 16; clone_size: .; cdr3_aa: CASSQDGAGDAKTQYF; cdr3_nt: TGCGCCAGCAGCCAAGATGGGGCAGGGGATGCAAAGACCCAGTACTTC
d_call: .; j_call: TRBJ2-3; v_call: TRBV7-2; cdr3_length: 13; clone_size: few; cdr3_aa: CASSELGADTQYF; cdr3_nt: TGTGCCAGCAGCGAGTTGGGGGCAGATACGCAGTATTTT
d_call: .; j_call: TRBJ2-7; v_call: TRBV3-1; cdr3_length: 15; clone_size: few; cdr3_aa: CASSVDSDAPYEQYF; cdr3_nt: TGTGCCAGCAGCGTGGACAGTGACGCCCCCTACGAGCAGTACTTC
d_call: .; j_call: TRBJ2-3; v_call: TRBV20-1; cdr3_length: 11; clone_size: .; cdr3_aa: CSASLADTQYF; cdr3_nt: TGCAGTGCTAGTCTCGCAGATACGCAGTATTTT
d_call: .; j_call: TRBJ2-7; v_call: TRBV7-2; cdr3_length: 12; clone_size: few; cdr3_aa: CASRGGSYEQYF; cdr3_nt: TGTGCCAGCAGGGGGGGCTCCTACGAGCAGTACTTC
d_call: .; j_call: TRBJ2-1; v_call: TRBV4-3; cdr3_length: 13; clone_size: few; cdr3_aa: CASSQVWGDEQFF; cdr3_nt: TGCGCCAGCAGCCAAGTATGGGGGGATGAGCAGTTCTTC
d_call: TRBD1; j_call: TRBJ1-1; v_call: TRBV5-1; cdr3_length: 15; clone_size: .; cdr3_aa: CASSLAGQGRTEAFF; cdr3_nt: TGCGCCAGCAGCTTGGCGGGACAGGGTCGGACTGAAGCTTTCTTT
d_call: .; j_call: TRBJ2-1; v_call: TRBV29-1; cdr3_length: 14; clone_size: few; cdr3_aa: CSVEGHFPYNEQFF; cdr3_nt: TGCAGCGTTGAGGGACATTTCCCCTACAATGAGCAGTTCTTC
d_call: .; j_call: TRBJ2-7; v_call: TRBV7-9; cdr3_length: 12; clone_size: many; cdr3_aa: CASSLSPYEQYF; cdr3_nt: TGTGCCAGCAGCTTAAGCCCCTACGAGCAGTACTTC
d_call: TRBD2; j_call: TRBJ2-3; v_call: TRBV6-1; cdr3_length: 16; clone_size: .; cdr3_aa: CASSAISGSSTDTQYF; cdr3_nt: TGTGCCAGCAGTGCCATTAGCGGGAGTAGCACAGATACGCAGTATTTT
d_call: TRBD1; j_call: TRBJ2-5; v_call: TRBV13; cdr3_length: 16; clone_size: few; cdr3_aa: CASSGSPEGGVETQYF; cdr3_nt: TGTGCCAGCAGCGGCTCCCCGGAAGGGGGCGTAGAGACCCAGTACTTC
d_call: .; j_call: TRBJ2-5; v_call: TRBV12-3/TRBV12-4; cdr3_length: 13; clone_size: few; cdr3_aa: CASSLTGRETQYF; cdr3_nt: TGTGCCAGCAGCCTAACGGGACGTGAGACCCAGTACTTC
d_call: .; j_call: TRBJ2-1; v_call: TRBV2; cdr3_length: 12; clone_size: many; cdr3_aa: CATITGLNEQFF; cdr3_nt: TGTGCCACCATCACAGGGCTCAATGAGCAGTTCTTC
d_call: TRBD2; j_call: TRBJ2-3; v_call: TRBV4-2; cdr3_length: 16; clone_size: .; cdr3_aa: CASSQSTSLRTDTQYF; cdr3_nt: TGTGCCAGCAGCCAATCGACTAGCCTACGCACAGATACGCAGTATTTT
d_call: .; j_call: TRBJ2-1; v_call: TRBV27; cdr3_length: 15; clone_size: few; cdr3_aa: CASSLLPASYNEQFF; cdr3_nt: TGTGCCAGCAGTTTATTGCCGGCCTCCTACAATGAGCAGTTCTTC
d_call: TRBD2; j_call: TRBJ2-3; v_call: TRBV4-2; cdr3_length: 17; clone_size: large; cdr3_aa: CASSRPPSGRARDTQYF; cdr3_nt: TGTGCCAGCAGCCGCCCCCCCAGCGGGAGGGCCAGGGATACGCAGTATTTT
d_call: .; j_call: TRBJ2-1; v_call: TRBV5-1; cdr3_length: 16; clone_size: few; cdr3_aa: CASSLADRIGYNEQFF; cdr3_nt: TGCGCCAGCAGCTTGGCCGACAGAATCGGGTACAATGAGCAGTTCTTC
d_call: .; j_call: TRBJ2-1; v_call: TRBV5-1; cdr3_length: 13; clone_size: few; cdr3_aa: CASSLADWDEQFF; cdr3_nt: TGCGCCAGCAGCTTGGCGGATTGGGATGAGCAGTTCTTC
d_call: .; j_call: TRBJ1-5; v_call: TRBV15; cdr3_length: 13; clone_size: .; cdr3_aa: CATSRGLNQPQHF; cdr3_nt: TGTGCCACCAGCAGGGGCCTCAATCAGCCCCAGCATTTT
d_call: .; j_call: TRBJ1-4; v_call: TRBV9; cdr3_length: 15; clone_size: few; cdr3_aa: CTSSVVGSPNEKLFF; cdr3_nt: TGTACCAGCAGCGTAGTTGGGTCCCCTAATGAAAAACTGTTTTTT
d_call: .; j_call: TRBJ2-1; v_call: TRBV7-2; cdr3_length: 15; clone_size: .; cdr3_aa: CASSIPVLANNEQFF; cdr3_nt: TGTGCCAGCAGCATCCCAGTACTAGCTAACAATGAGCAGTTCTTC
d_call: TRBD1; j_call: TRBJ1-1; v_call: TRBV12-3/TRBV12-4; cdr3_length: 18; clone_size: few; cdr3_aa: CASSLLTGTAIMNTEAFF; cdr3_nt: TGTGCCAGCAGTTTACTGACAGGGACCGCTATCATGAACACTGAAGCTTTCTTT
d_call: TRBD1; j_call: TRBJ2-7; v_call: TRBV20-1; cdr3_length: 13; clone_size: few; cdr3_aa: CSAQTGPGYEQYF; cdr3_nt: TGCAGTGCCCAGACAGGGCCGGGCTACGAGCAGTACTTC
d_call: .; j_call: TRBJ2-3; v_call: TRBV30; cdr3_length: 14; clone_size: few; cdr3_aa: CAWSWAGASDTQYF; cdr3_nt: TGTGCCTGGAGTTGGGCGGGGGCGTCAGATACGCAGTATTTT
d_call: TRBD2; j_call: TRBJ2-3; v_call: TRBV29-1; cdr3_length: 18; clone_size: .; cdr3_aa: CSGRGTWVSGGAEDTQYF; cdr3_nt: TGCAGCGGACGAGGGACGTGGGTTAGCGGGGGGGCTGAAGATACGCAGTATTTT
d_call: TRBD1; j_call: TRBJ2-1; v_call: TRBV20-1; cdr3_length: 13; clone_size: .; cdr3_aa: CSASGDRVNEQFF; cdr3_nt: TGCAGTGCCTCCGGCGACAGGGTAAATGAGCAGTTCTTC
d_call: .; j_call: TRBJ2-7; v_call: TRBV2; cdr3_length: 14; clone_size: few; cdr3_aa: CASNRASQDYEQYF; cdr3_nt: TGTGCCAGCAATAGGGCTAGCCAAGACTACGAGCAGTACTTC
d_call: TRBD2; j_call: TRBJ2-1; v_call: TRBV29-1; cdr3_length: 15; clone_size: .; cdr3_aa: CSGEVAGAAAYEQFF; cdr3_nt: TGCAGCGGAGAAGTAGCGGGAGCTGCTGCCTATGAGCAGTTCTTC
d_call: TRBD2; j_call: TRBJ2-1; v_call: TRBV29-1; cdr3_length: 15; clone_size: .; cdr3_aa: CSVGKTSVSYNEQFF; cdr3_nt: TGCAGCGTCGGAAAGACTAGCGTCTCCTACAATGAGCAGTTCTTC
d_call: .; j_call: TRBJ1-4; v_call: TRBV15; cdr3_length: 16; clone_size: few; cdr3_aa: CATSRDPGRGSEKLFF; cdr3_nt: TGTGCCACCAGCAGAGACCCGGGGAGAGGGTCTGAAAAACTGTTTTTT
d_call: TRBD2; j_call: TRBJ2-7; v_call: TRBV7-2; cdr3_length: 17; clone_size: few; cdr3_aa: CASSLSRTSGSSYEQYF; cdr3_nt: TGTGCCAGCAGCTTAAGCCGGACTAGCGGGAGCTCCTACGAGCAGTACTTC
d_call: TRBD1; j_call: TRBJ2-7; v_call: TRBV7-9; cdr3_length: 15; clone_size: .; cdr3_aa: CASSPGQASSYEQYF; cdr3_nt: TGTGCCAGCAGCCCGGGACAGGCGAGCTCCTACGAGCAGTACTTC